Listed below are T cell receptor beta chains from one sample, sequenced in a study of blood T cell repertoires in COVID-19. Clones were sequenced by immunoSEQ multiplex PCR, and TCRdb holds only the in-frame ones, with some missing. The sample carries 250,000 or so clones, around 87% recorded once. Sequences were obtained from peripheral blood. The receptors were sampled from a woman between 40 and 50 years old who had recovered from COVID-19. Both conserved end residues are part of each CDR3. The order of the fields is J gene, D gene, V gene, clone size, CDR3 protein, CDR3 DNA. A D gene is named only where the DNA matches it firmly. Clone size is given for some rows only: seen once, a few or many times, or a class if the clone is expanded.

TRBJ1-4 | . | TRBV5-5 | . | CASSRQRFNEKLFF | TGTGCCAGCAGCCGCCAGCGGTTTAATGAAAAACTGTTTTTT
TRBJ2-5 | TRBD1 | TRBV11-2 | . | CASSNPRGPQETQYF | TGTGCCAGCAGCAACCCCAGGGGGCCCCAAGAGACCCAGTACTTC
TRBJ1-1 | . | TRBV19 | . | CAAREAGNTEAFF | TGTGCCGCCCGAGAGGCCGGGAACACTGAAGCTTTCTTT
TRBJ1-1 | . | TRBV12-3/TRBV12-4 | . | CASTLAGHTEAFF | TGTGCCAGCACCTTGGCAGGCCACACTGAAGCTTTCTTT
TRBJ1-1 | . | TRBV7-2 | . | CASSLMRGGPGPWSAFF | TGTGCCAGCAGCTTAATGCGCGGGGGGCCAGGCCCTTGGTCAGCTTTCTTT
TRBJ2-5 | TRBD1 | TRBV2 | . | CASSEVIGRGSETQYF | TGTGCCAGCAGTGAGGTGATTGGCAGGGGGTCAGAGACCCAGTACTTC
TRBJ2-7 | TRBD1 | TRBV5-4 | . | CASSPRTGPPYEQYF | TGTGCCAGCAGCCCACGGACAGGGCCTCCCTACGAGCAGTACTTC
TRBJ2-5 | TRBD2 | TRBV7-2 | . | CASSFVAGGREETQYF | TGTGCCAGCAGCTTCGTAGCGGGGGGGCGGGAGGAGACCCAGTACTTC
TRBJ1-1 | TRBD1 | TRBV7-2 | . | CASSPRATGESVEAFF | TGTGCCAGCAGCCCACGGGCGACAGGGGAATCTGTTGAAGCTTTCTTT
TRBJ1-5 | . | TRBV3-1/TRBV3-2 | . | CASSEGLSLQHF | TGTGCCAGCAGCGAAGGACTTTCCCTCCAGCATTTT
TRBJ1-2 | TRBD1 | TRBV29-1 | . | CSVLNPTGGNPNYGYTF | TGCAGCGTCCTTAACCCGACAGGGGGCAATCCTAACTATGGCTACACCTTC
TRBJ2-7 | . | TRBV10-3 | . | CAIRTRGNLNSYEQYF | TGTGCCATCAGAACTCGAGGAAATCTCAACTCCTACGAGCAGTACTTC
TRBJ2-2 | TRBD2 | TRBV3-1/TRBV3-2 | . | CASSHLGLQNTGELFF | TGTGCCAGCAGCCACCTGGGACTACAGAACACCGGGGAGCTGTTTTTT
TRBJ1-1 | . | TRBV6-5 | . | CASRAQNTEAFF | TGTGCCAGCAGGGCACAGAACACTGAAGCTTTCTTT
TRBJ2-7 | . | TRBV18 | . | CASSPKSGTSYEQYF | TGTGCCAGCTCACCAAAATCCGGGACATCTTACGAGCAGTACTTC
TRBJ2-5 | TRBD2 | TRBV20-1 | . | CSASYAGGRRETQYF | TGCAGTGCTAGTTACGCGGGGGGGCGGAGGGAGACCCAGTACTTC
TRBJ1-1 | . | TRBV7-8 | . | CASSPFLMVATEAFF | TGTGCCAGCAGCCCTTTTTTGATGGTCGCGACTGAAGCTTTCTTT
TRBJ1-1 | TRBD1 | TRBV6-6 | . | CASSLGQGATEAFF | TGTGCCAGCAGCCTAGGACAGGGGGCGACTGAAGCTTTCTTT
TRBJ2-2 | TRBD1 | TRBV18 | few | CASSQPGGEWELFF | TGTGCCAGCTCCCAGCCAGGGGGCGAATGGGAGCTGTTTTTT
TRBJ2-1 | TRBD2 | TRBV7-2 | once | CASNGGAYNEQFF | TGTGCCAGCAACGGGGGGGCGTACAATGAGCAGTTCTTC
TRBJ1-4 | . | TRBV7-8 | . | CASSLGRTSLFVNEKLFF | TGTGCCAGCAGCTTAGGGAGGACTTCCCTTTTCGTTAATGAAAAACTGTTTTTT
TRBJ2-5 | . | TRBV11-2 | . | CASSLEVVMRETQYF | TGTGCCAGCAGCTTAGAGGTCGTTATGCGAGAGACCCAGTACTTC
TRBJ2-5 | . | TRBV18 | . | CASHDRSPETQYF | TGTGCCAGCCACGACAGGTCCCCAGAGACCCAGTACTTC
TRBJ1-2 | TRBD1 | TRBV19 | few | CASSIRDRSSYTF | TGTGCCAGTAGTATTAGGGACAGGAGCTCCTACACCTTC
TRBJ1-5 | . | TRBV6-6 | . | CASSPPRRDTQRNQPQHF | TGTGCCAGCAGTCCGCCCCGCAGGGACACCCAGAGGAATCAGCCCCAGCATTTT
TRBJ1-1 | . | TRBV6-5 | few | CASIDSLNTEAFF | TGTGCCAGCATCGACAGTCTGAACACTGAAGCTTTCTTT
TRBJ2-4 | TRBD1 | TRBV5-6 | . | CASSYTQGSAKNIQYF | TGTGCCAGCAGCTATACACAGGGGTCTGCGAAAAACATTCAGTACTTC
TRBJ2-3 | TRBD1 | TRBV7-9 | . | CASSAGTEQLTDTQYF | TGTGCCAGCAGCGCCGGGACAGAGCAACTCACAGATACGCAGTATTTT
TRBJ1-5 | TRBD1 | TRBV6-5 | . | CASSYSDRGQPQHF | TGTGCCAGCAGTTACTCGGACAGGGGACAGCCCCAGCATTTT
TRBJ1-1 | TRBD1 | TRBV18 | . | CASSPIRDRSTEAFF | TGTGCCAGCTCACCGATACGGGACAGGAGTACTGAAGCTTTCTTT